A single sample is the source of the 9 T cell receptor beta chains below, sequenced in a study of monozygotic twins with inflammatory bowel disease (dated by TCRdb to about 2019). The method behind the library was 5' RACE. Reads for this sample came from an Illumina HiSeq 2500. TCRdb reprocessed the public reads and reports one entry per CDR3 protein sequence, without DNA. This specimen's table enumerates 330,000 or so distinct CDR3 sequences. In total, the top ten clones hold 2% of the sample. Input material: blood. These receptor sequences come from a human donor with ulcerative colitis or Crohn's disease, or a healthy co-twin of an affected twin (not recorded which).

The rearrangement links TRBV29-1 to TRBJ2-3; without DNA, the TCRdb call of TRBD1 cannot be checked. Germline V gene data show CDR1 as SQVTM and CDR2 as ANQGSEA. The CDR3 consists of 13 residues. The CDR3 reads CSVRQDSTDTQYF.

This chain joins TRBV10-3 and TRBJ2-3; TCRdb indicates TRBD2, and absent DNA this call remains unverified. The CDR3 is 14 residues long. Germline CDR1 and CDR2: ENHRY and SYGVKD. The CDR3 sequence: CAISLAGDTDTQYF.

This rearrangement joins TRBV28 to TRBJ1-1. Germline CDR1 is MDHEN and CDR2 is SYDVKM. This CDR3 is built from 14 residues. The CDR3 sequence is CASTLGRQNTEAFF.

The rearrangement joins TRBV2 to TRBJ2-3. Germline V gene data show CDR1 as SNHLY and CDR2 as FYNNEI. This CDR3 region has 13 residues. The CDR3 loop is CASSDVVTDTQYF. The full variable domain, its missing parts supplied by reference TRBV2 and TRBJ2-3, is EPEVTQTPSHQVTQMGQEVILRCVPISNHLYFYWYRQILGQKVEFLVSFYNNEISEKSEIFDDQFSVERPDGSNFTLKIRSTKLEDSAMYFCASSDVVTDTQYFGPGTRLTVL.

The gene calls are TRBV5-4 and TRBJ1-2; with no DNA, the TCRdb D assignment of TRBD1 cannot be verified. Germline CDR1 reads SGHNT; CDR2 reads YYREEE (reference sequence). CDR3 length: 15 amino acids. The CDR3 is CASSVGGGAEDGYTF.

V usage is TRBV12-3 or TRBV12-4 and J usage is TRBJ2-3. The CDR3 length is 16 residues. CDR3 loop: CASSLADGSDTDTQYF.

This rearrangement joins TRBV2 to TRBJ2-7; TCRdb designates TRBD1, a call that cannot be tested without DNA. The CDR3 sequence is 13 residues long. Germline V gives CDR1 SNHLY, CDR2 FYNNEI. The CDR3 protein is CAAGDQSAYEQYF.

This sequence joins TRBV29-1 and TRBJ2-1. Germline CDR1 SQVTM, CDR2 ANQGSEA. CDR3 length: 11 amino acids. CDR3 loop: CSVRRQDEQFF.

The genes are TRBV5-1 and TRBJ2-5. Germline CDR1 and CDR2: SGHRS and YFSETQ. The CDR3 consists of 15 residues. The CDR3 spells CASSLGSRHQETQYF. The full variable domain, completed using reference TRBV5-1 and TRBJ2-5, is KAGVTQTPRYLIKTRGQQVTLSCSPISGHRSVSWYQQTPGQGLQFLFEYFSETQRNKGNFPGRFSGRQFSNSRSEMNVSTLELGDSALYLCASSLGSRHQETQYFGPGTRLLVL.